This T cell receptor beta chain was found in a study of response to subunit inactivated influenza vaccine. Study-level findings and limits: Few new T cells, the authors suggested, are recruited by each seasonal influenza vaccination.

The CDR3 is made up of 16 amino acids. The germline gives CDR1 LGHNA, CDR2 YNFKEQ. V dropped 4 bases and J dropped 0; count of bases not matched to a gene: 5. TCRdb re-derived calls from the RT-PCR reads in MiXCR, one entry per CDR3 protein. The table shows 700,000 to 800,000 distinct CDR3 sequences, with roughly 20% occurring only once. For this clonotype: The antigen remains undetermined.

This rearrangement joins TRBV4-2 to TRBJ2-7; 11 nucleotides align to TRBD1. This material consisted of PBMCs from blood, taken roughly 5 days after vaccination. The TCR comes from a man aged 50 or older who received an inactivated influenza vaccine. The CDR3 coding sequence is TGTGCCAGCAGCCGGGACAGGGGGGGACCCTCCTACGAGCAGTACTTC. Its protein is CASSRDRGGPSYEQYF.